One sample yielded the 14 T cell receptor beta chains listed below, sequenced in a study of blood T cell repertoires in COVID-19. TCRdb's table, derived via immunoSEQ multiplex PCR, lists solely in-frame clones and lacks some. The sample lists around 170,000 clones; roughly nine tenths were seen once. Sequenced material: peripheral blood. These receptors came from a man in his sixties with acute or convalescent COVID-19.

The chain carries TRBV21-1 and TRBJ1-5; the D segment call TRBD1 is taken from the table without a DNA check. TRBV21-1 is a pseudogene. The CDR3 totals 16 residues. The CDR3: CASSKDGTLSNQPQHF. CDR3 DNA: TGTGCCAGCAGCAAGGACGGGACACTTAGCAATCAGCCCCAGCATTTT.

The chain joins TRBV6-5 to TRBJ2-1; the D gene is possibly TRBD2 (6 bases). V was trimmed by 7 bases and J by 8 bases, leaving 15 bases between them. This CDR3 has 13 amino acids. CDR1 and CDR2 from the germline V gene are MNHEY and SVGAGI. CDR3 in amino acids: CASNPMRGYEQFF. As DNA, the CDR3 is TGTGCCAGCAACCCCATGCGGGGCTATGAGCAGTTCTTC.

The rearrangement joins TRBV10-3 to TRBJ1-5; tentatively, D is TRBD1 (5 bases). The CDR3 is made up of 15 amino acids. V was shortened by 3 bases and J by 0 bases, with 9 bases between the two germline ends. Germline V gives CDR1 ENHRY, CDR2 SYGVKD. CDR3 loop: CAISEGTYSNQPQHF. DNA of the CDR3: TGTGCCATCAGTGAAGGGACTTATAGCAATCAGCCCCAGCATTTT.

The chain recombines TRBV29-1 with TRBJ2-1, with 8 nucleotides matching TRBD1. CDR1 and CDR2 from the germline V gene are SQVTM and ANQGSEA. Trimming took 6 bases from V and 5 from J; bases not matched to a gene: 9. The CDR3 is made up of 14 amino acids. CDR3 sequence: CSVLPGTGNNEQFF. The CDR3 bases are TGCAGCGTACTTCCCGGGACAGGAAACAATGAGCAGTTCTTC.

The chain links TRBV5-1 to TRBJ2-3; 7 bases map to TRBD1. CDR1 is SGHRS, CDR2 YFSETQ, per germline. Losses at the gene ends were 1 base for V and 0 bases for J; bases not matched to a gene: 8. The CDR3 spans 17 residues. CDR3 DNA sequence: TGCGCCAGCAGCTTGAGGGGACAGACGACGAGCACAGATACGCAGTATTTT. Its protein is CASSLRGQTTSTDTQYF.

The V call is TRBV27, the J call TRBJ1-6; tentatively, D is TRBD1 (6 bases). Trimming cost V 6 bases and J 10 bases, with 13 bases left between them. CDR1 is MNHEY, CDR2 SMNVEV, per germline (reference sequence). This CDR3 contains 13 residues. DNA of the CDR3: TGTGCCAGCAGCCTAACAGGGACCTCACCCCTCCACTTT. It is translated as CASSLTGTSPLHF.

The rearrangement uses TRBV15 and TRBJ2-1; 7 bases fit TRBD1. The ends lost 1 base at V and 5 bases at J; junction bases unmatched: 8. The CDR3 loop spans 16 amino acids. Germline CDR1 LNHNV, CDR2 YYDKDF (reference sequence). In DNA, the CDR3 is TGTGCCACCAGCAGAGCCCCTACCGGGACAGACAATGAGCAGTTCTTC. Protein: CATSRAPTGTDNEQFF. Full variable domain (missing parts from reference TRBV15 and TRBJ2-1): DAMVIQNPRYQVTQFGKPVTLSCSQTLNHNVMYWYQQKSSQAPKLLFHYYDKDFNNEADTPDNFQSRRPNTSFCFLDIRSPGLGDTAMYLCATSRAPTGTDNEQFFGPGTRLTVL.

This chain uses TRBV5-1 with TRBJ1-4; TRBD1 is a possible D gene (6 bases). Trimming left V 3 bases short and J 6 bases short, with 15 bases between. Germline V CDR1 and CDR2: SGHRS, YFSETQ. The CDR3 runs to 15 residues. CDR3 in amino acids: CASSWRGGEDEKLFF. CDR3 in DNA: TGCGCCAGCAGCTGGAGGGGGGGCGAGGATGAAAAACTGTTTTTT.

The chain is built from TRBV12-3 or TRBV12-4 and TRBJ2-5; 11 nucleotides align to TRBD2. Trimming took 6 bases from V and 4 from J; bases not matched to a gene: 1. The CDR3 totals 13 residues. CDR3 protein: CASRGLAGETQYF. The CDR3 nucleotides are TGTGCCAGCAGAGGACTAGCGGGAGAGACCCAGTACTTC.

The CDR3 region has the DNA TGTGCCAGCAGCGGAGAGGGCTGGGGCTACACCTTC. This gives the protein CASSGEGWGYTF. The chain carries TRBV12-3 or TRBV12-4 and TRBJ1-2; D call uncertain. The CDR3 contains 12 residues. The V and J ends lost 6 bases and 8 bases respectively, with 13 bases between them.

This clone was recorded only once. V and J are TRBV5-5 and TRBJ2-7, with 8 positions matching TRBD2. Looked up from germline, CDR1 is SGHKS and CDR2 is YYEKEE (reference sequence). CDR3 length: 15 residues. V dropped 4 bases and J dropped 3; count of bases not matched to a gene: 9. In DNA, the CDR3 is TGTGCCAGCAGCCCCCGGGGGGGGAGTCACTACGAGCAGTACTTC. This sequence encodes CASSPRGGSHYEQYF.

The V call is TRBV5-1, the J call TRBJ2-6; D is perhaps TRBD1 (5 bases). V lost 3 bases and J 1 base, leaving 11 bases between the germline ends. Germline assignment: CDR1 SGHRS and CDR2 YFSETQ. There are 16 residues in the CDR3. The CDR3 spells CASSWVRTSGANVLTF. CDR3 DNA sequence: TGCGCCAGCAGCTGGGTGCGGACATCTGGGGCCAACGTCCTGACTTTC.

This sequence joins TRBV30 and TRBJ1-2; unclear D gene. The V gene's germline CDR1 is GTSNPN and CDR2 SVGIG (reference sequence). Deletions cut 1 base from V and 3 bases from J, with 12 bases between. The CDR3 is 14 residues long. The CDR3 nucleotides are TGTGCCTGGAGTGGACAAGGTGCCTACTATGGCTACACCTTC. Amino acid sequence: CAWSGQGAYYGYTF.

The chain couples TRBV6-2 or TRBV6-3 to TRBJ1-6; possibly TRBD1 for D (6 bases). The CDR3 totals 14 residues. In germline, CDR1 is MNHEY, CDR2 SVGEGT. The germline V and J ends were trimmed by 6 bases and 7 bases, with 13 bases remaining between them. The CDR3: CASSPGAKNSPLHF. CDR3 DNA sequence: TGTGCCAGCAGCCCAGGGGCAAAAAATTCACCCCTCCACTTT.